The present TCR beta chain was sequenced within a study of CD8 T cells in Susac syndrome. Losses at the gene ends were 4 bases for V and 0 bases for J; bases not matched to a gene: 13. Germline V CDR1 and CDR2: LGHNA, YNFKEQ. The length of the CDR3 is 21 residues. An input of about 0.5 to 1 ug of RNA was subjected to reverse transcription using random hexamers. By means of immunoSEQ multiplex PCR, TCR beta CDR3 spanning 54 Vbeta and 13 Jbeta underwent amplification. Each CDR3 protein gets one entry after TCRdb re-called the immunoSEQ multiplex PCR reads with MiXCR. The sample consists of 150,000 to 200,000 distinct CDR3 sequences, more than 85% of them appearing once. The patients with Susac syndrome were individuals who fulfilled the recently defined diagnostic criteria for disease that was either definite or probable. This clonotype was seen only once.

The V and J genes are TRBV4-2 and TRBJ2-1; 15 bases line up with TRBD2. This receptor was identified in a human donor with Susac syndrome. Sequenced: CD4+ T cells from PBMCs. Here the CDR3 reads CASSPIGLAGGHPLSYNEQFF. DNA of the CDR3: TGTGCCAGCAGCCCAATAGGACTAGCGGGGGGGCACCCTCTCTCCTACAATGAGCAGTTCTTC.